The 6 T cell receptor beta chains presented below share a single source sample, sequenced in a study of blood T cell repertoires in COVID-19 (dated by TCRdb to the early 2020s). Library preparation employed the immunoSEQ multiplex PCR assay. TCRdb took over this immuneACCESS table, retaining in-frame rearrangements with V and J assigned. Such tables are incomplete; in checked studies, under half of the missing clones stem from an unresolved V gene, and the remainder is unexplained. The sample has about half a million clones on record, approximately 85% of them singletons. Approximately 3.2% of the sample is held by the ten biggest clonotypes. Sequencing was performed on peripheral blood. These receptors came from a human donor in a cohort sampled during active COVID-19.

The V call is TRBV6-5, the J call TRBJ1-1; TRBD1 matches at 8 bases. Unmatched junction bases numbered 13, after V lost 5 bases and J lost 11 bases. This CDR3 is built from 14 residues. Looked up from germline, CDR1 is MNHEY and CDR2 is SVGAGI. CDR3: CASSPIGQGRRAFF. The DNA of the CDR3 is TGTGCCAGCAGTCCAATAGGACAGGGTAGAAGGGCTTTCTTT.

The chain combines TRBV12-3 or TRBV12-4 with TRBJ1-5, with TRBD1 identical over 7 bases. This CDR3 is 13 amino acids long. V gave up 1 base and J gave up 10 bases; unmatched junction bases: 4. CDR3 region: CASSLGDSGPQHF. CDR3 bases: TGTGCCAGCAGTTTAGGGGACAGCGGACCCCAGCATTTT.

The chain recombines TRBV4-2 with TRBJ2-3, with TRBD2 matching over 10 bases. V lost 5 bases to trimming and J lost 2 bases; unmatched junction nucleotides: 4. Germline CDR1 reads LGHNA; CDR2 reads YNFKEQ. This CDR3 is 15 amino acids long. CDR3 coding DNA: TGTGCCAGCAGCTCCGGGACTAGCGTCACAGATACGCAGTATTTT. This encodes CASSSGTSVTDTQYF.

CDR3 in DNA: TGTGCCAGCAGTGCCTTTGACAGGGTCGATCAGCCCCAGCATTTT. Translating it yields CASSAFDRVDQPQHF. The genes are TRBV25-1 and TRBJ1-5, with 7 nucleotides matching TRBD1. The V segment lost 4 bases and the J segment 5 bases; nucleotides outside the gene matches: 8. CDR1 MGHDK and CDR2 SYGVNS come from the germline V gene. This CDR3 is 15 amino acids long.

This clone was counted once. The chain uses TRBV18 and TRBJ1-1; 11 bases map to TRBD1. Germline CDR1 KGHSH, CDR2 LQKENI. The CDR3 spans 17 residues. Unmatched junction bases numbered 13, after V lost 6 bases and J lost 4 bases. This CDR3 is CASSNTRTGGDGTEAFF. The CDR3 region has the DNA TGTGCCAGCTCTAATACGCGGACAGGGGGCGATGGCACTGAAGCTTTCTTT.

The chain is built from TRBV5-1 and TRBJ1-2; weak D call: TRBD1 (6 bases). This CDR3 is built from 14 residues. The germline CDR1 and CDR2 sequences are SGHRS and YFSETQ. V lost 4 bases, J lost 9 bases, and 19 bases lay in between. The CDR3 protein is CASSPPDGGFRYTF. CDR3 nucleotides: TGCGCCAGCAGCCCCCCTGATGGGGGCTTTCGCTACACCTTC.